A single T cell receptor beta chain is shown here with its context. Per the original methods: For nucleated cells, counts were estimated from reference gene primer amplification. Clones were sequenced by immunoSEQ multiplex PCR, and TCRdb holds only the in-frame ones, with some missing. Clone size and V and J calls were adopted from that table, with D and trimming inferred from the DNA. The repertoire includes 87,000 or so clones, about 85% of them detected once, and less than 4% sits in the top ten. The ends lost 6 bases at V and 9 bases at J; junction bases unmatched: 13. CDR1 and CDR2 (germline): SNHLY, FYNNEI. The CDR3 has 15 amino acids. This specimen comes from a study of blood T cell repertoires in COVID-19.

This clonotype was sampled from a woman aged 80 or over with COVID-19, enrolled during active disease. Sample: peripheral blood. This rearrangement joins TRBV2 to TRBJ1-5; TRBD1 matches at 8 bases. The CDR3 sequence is CASRFDRGPGGPQHF. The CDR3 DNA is TGTGCCAGCAGGTTTGACAGGGGCCCTGGGGGGCCCCAGCATTTT.